Detailed here is one T cell receptor beta chain. This receptor's antigen is unknown. Qualities for individual bases were not recorded, and no much larger clone is one base off. V is trimmed back by 5 bases and J by 0 bases, and the junction contains 5 bases that no gene match accounts for. Including cysteine and phenylalanine, the CDR3 has 15 amino acids. Just CDR3 DNA is preserved here, 45 bases in frame from base 1. Sequences SGHAT (CDR1) and FQNNGV (CDR2) are obtained from the germline V gene. TCRbeta CDR3 regions were amplified from genomic DNA by means of the immunoSEQ Assay, a bias-controlled multiplex PCR. As for how the authors treated the data: The number of nucleated cells in each sample was estimated by amplification of reference gene primers within the assay. To quantify the absolute abundance of each unique TCRbeta CDR3 rearrangement, sequence reads were collapsed and filtered. For each sample, productive Simpson clonality was calculated as the square root of Simpson's diversity index over productive rearrangements. Drawn from immuneACCESS, this table holds only the in-frame rearrangements with V and J called that TCRdb kept. Clones are partly lost; checked studies trace under half to an unresolved V gene and leave the rest unexplained. The DNA was the basis for D and trimming; V, J and clone size are from that table. For this sample there are about 150,000 clones; more than 75% appear just once. The ten top clones hold about 2% of the sample.

This entry is derived from a study of blood T cell repertoires in COVID-19 (dated by TCRdb to between 2020 and 2021). Broadly, across the study: Collaborator samples came from the United States, Italy and Spain and covered acute and convalescent phases of COVID-19. The material from the prospective study consisted of cDNA or gDNA derived from T cells, B-cell-depleted T cells, or PBMCs. The dataset comprised deeply sampled blood TCRbeta repertoires from subjects exposed to, actively infected with, or recovered from COVID-19. The repertoires were made available in a free public database intended to serve as a resource for research on the immune response to SARS-CoV-2. The samples were drawn from two sources: the first 160 participants of the ongoing ImmuneRACE study, and 1,000 to 1,500 subjects contributed by 6 global collaborators. A de-identified subject ID, COVID-19 status, age in years and sex were almost always included in the sample metadata. HLA class I and class II types, where available, came from metadata supplied by the sample provider rather than from assay-based typing. Overall study results and their limits: The quantity of clinical and demographic metadata differed by source and by participant and was supplied without curation.

The collaborating institutions used their own protocols to collect whole blood in K2EDTA tubes. For TCRbeta analysis, collaborators shipped samples as frozen whole blood, isolated PBMCs, or DNA extracted from either of those sample types. The chain is assembled from TRBV11-2 and TRBJ2-3, and 7 bases in between align with TRBD2. The sequenced sample consisted of peripheral blood. The clonotype was recovered from a man aged 65-85 years with acute or convalescent COVID-19. The CDR3 amino acid sequence is: CASSRGELSTDTQYF. The DNA reads as follows: TGTGCCAGCAGCCGGGGGGAGCTTAGCACAGATACGCAGTATTTT.